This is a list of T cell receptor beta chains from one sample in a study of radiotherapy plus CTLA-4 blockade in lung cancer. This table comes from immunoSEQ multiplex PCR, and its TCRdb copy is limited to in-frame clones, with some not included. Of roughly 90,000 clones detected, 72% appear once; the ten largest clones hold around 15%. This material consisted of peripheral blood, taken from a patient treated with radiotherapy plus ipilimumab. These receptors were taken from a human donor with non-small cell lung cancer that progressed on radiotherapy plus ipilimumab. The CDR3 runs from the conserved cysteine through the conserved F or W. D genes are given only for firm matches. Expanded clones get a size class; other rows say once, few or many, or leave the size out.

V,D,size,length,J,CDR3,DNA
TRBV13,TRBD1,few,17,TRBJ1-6,CASSLDRTGGGNSPLHF,TGTGCCAGCAGCTTAGATCGGACAGGGGGAGGTAATTCACCCCTCCACTTT
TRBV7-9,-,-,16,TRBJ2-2,CASSLDPGNFPGELFF,TGTGCCAGCAGCTTAGACCCAGGGAATTTTCCCGGGGAGCTGTTTTTT
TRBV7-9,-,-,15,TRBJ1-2,CASSLDRAINYGYTF,TGTGCCAGCAGCTTAGACCGGGCGATCAACTATGGCTACACCTTC
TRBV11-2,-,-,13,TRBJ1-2,CASSLEPGHGYTF,TGTGCCAGCAGCTTAGAACCTGGGCATGGCTACACCTTC
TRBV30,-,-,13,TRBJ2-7,CAWSRQQGDEQYF,TGTGCCTGGAGCCGTCAACAGGGAGACGAGCAGTACTTC
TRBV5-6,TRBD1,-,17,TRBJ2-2,CASSLAPGGLNTGELFF,TGTGCCAGCAGCTTGGCGCCAGGGGGTTTGAACACCGGGGAGCTGTTTTTT
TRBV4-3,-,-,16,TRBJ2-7,CASSQEPPPPVGEQYF,TGCGCCAGCAGCCAAGAACCTCCGCCCCCAGTAGGAGAGCAGTACTTC
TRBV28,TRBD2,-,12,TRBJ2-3,CAIREGTDTQYF,TGTGCCATTCGGGAGGGCACAGATACGCAGTATTTT
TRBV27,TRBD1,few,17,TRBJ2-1,CASKGRQGWSSYNEQFF,TGTGCCAGCAAAGGACGACAGGGGTGGAGCTCCTACAATGAGCAGTTCTTC
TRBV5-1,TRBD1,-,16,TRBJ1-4,CARTGTGHSTNEKLFF,TGCGCCAGGACCGGGACAGGACACTCAACTAATGAAAAACTGTTTTTT
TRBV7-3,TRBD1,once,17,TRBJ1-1,CASSLRPQGASDTEAFF,TGTGCCAGCAGCTTACGACCGCAGGGGGCATCGGACACTGAAGCTTTCTTT
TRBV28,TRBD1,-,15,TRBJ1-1,CASSLFTGENTEAFF,TGTGCCAGCAGTTTATTTACAGGGGAGAACACTGAAGCTTTCTTT
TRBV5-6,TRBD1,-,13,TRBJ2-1,CASSSTDRDEQFF,TGTGCCAGCAGCTCTACCGACAGGGATGAGCAGTTCTTC
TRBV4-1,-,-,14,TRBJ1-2,CASSQASRDYGYTF,TGCGCCAGCAGCCAAGCAAGTAGGGACTATGGCTACACCTTC
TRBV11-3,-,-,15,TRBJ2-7,CASSPDIGGNGEQYF,TGTGCCAGCAGCCCCGATATTGGGGGGAACGGCGAGCAGTACTTC
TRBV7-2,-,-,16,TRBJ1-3,CASSLGTGGQGNTIYF,TGTGCCAGCAGCTTAGGAACAGGAGGACAGGGAAACACCATATATTTT
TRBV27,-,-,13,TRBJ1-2,CASSLSWGQGYTF,TGTGCCAGCAGTTTATCTTGGGGGCAGGGCTACACCTTC
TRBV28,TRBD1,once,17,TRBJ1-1,CASSGGQALVPDTEAFF,TGTGCCAGCAGTGGGGGACAGGCCCTGGTTCCGGACACTGAAGCTTTCTTT
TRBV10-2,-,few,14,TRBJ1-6,CASSERGMDSPLHF,TGCGCCAGCAGTGAGAGGGGTATGGATTCACCCCTCCACTTT
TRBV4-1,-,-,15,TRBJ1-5,CASSLSGGFRKPQHF,TGCGCCAGCAGCCTTTCAGGCGGCTTCCGAAAGCCCCAGCATTTT
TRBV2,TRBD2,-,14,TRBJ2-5,CAGSPGTSGETQYF,TGTGCCGGCAGTCCGGGGACTAGCGGAGAGACCCAGTACTTC
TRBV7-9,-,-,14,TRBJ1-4,CASSPDSENEKLFF,TGTGCCAGCAGCCCGGACAGTGAGAATGAAAAACTGTTTTTT
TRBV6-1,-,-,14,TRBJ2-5,CASSESLGQETQYF,TGTGCCAGCAGTGAAAGTCTTGGCCAAGAGACCCAGTACTTC
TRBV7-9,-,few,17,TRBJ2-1,CASSPGVAGSSYNEQFF,TGTGCCAGCAGCCCAGGCGTGGCGGGATCATCCTACAATGAGCAGTTCTTC
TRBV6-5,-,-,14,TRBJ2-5,CASSYGAGSETQYF,TGTGCCAGCAGTTACGGAGCGGGTTCTGAGACCCAGTACTTC
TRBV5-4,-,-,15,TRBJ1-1,CASSYSGGARGEAFF,TGTGCCAGCAGCTATTCCGGGGGGGCGAGGGGTGAAGCTTTCTTT
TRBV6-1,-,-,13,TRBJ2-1,CASSETKIGEQFF,TGTGCCAGCAGTGAAACAAAGATTGGTGAGCAGTTCTTC
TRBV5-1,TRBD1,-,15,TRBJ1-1,CASSLVTGEGTEAFF,TGCGCCAGCAGCTTGGTTACAGGGGAGGGGACTGAAGCTTTCTTT
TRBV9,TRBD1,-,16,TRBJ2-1,CASSVEGGSSYNEQFF,TGTGCCAGCAGCGTAGAAGGGGGCTCCTCTTACAATGAGCAGTTCTTC
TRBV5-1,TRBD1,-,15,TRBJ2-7,CASRPTGTVTYEQYF,TGCGCCAGCAGGCCTACCGGGACAGTGACCTACGAGCAGTACTTC
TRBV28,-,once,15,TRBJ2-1,CASSFSRFSYNEQFF,TGTGCCAGCAGTTTTTCCCGCTTCTCCTACAATGAGCAGTTCTTC
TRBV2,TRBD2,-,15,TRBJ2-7,CASSVEGRENDEQYF,TGTGCCAGCAGTGTCGAGGGGCGGGAGAACGACGAGCAGTACTTC
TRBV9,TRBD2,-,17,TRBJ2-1,CASSPRDSGSSYNEQFF,TGTGCCAGCAGCCCCCGGGATAGCGGGAGCTCCTACAATGAGCAGTTCTTC
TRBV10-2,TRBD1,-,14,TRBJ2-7,CASRAGTGLGEQYF,TGCGCCAGCAGGGCCGGGACAGGGCTAGGAGAGCAGTACTTC
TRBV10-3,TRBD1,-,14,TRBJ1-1,CAIRTGTVNTEAFF,TGTGCCATCAGGACCGGGACAGTGAACACTGAAGCTTTCTTT
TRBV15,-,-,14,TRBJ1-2,CATSFGRDDYGYTF,TGTGCCACCTCCTTCGGCCGGGACGACTATGGCTACACCTTC
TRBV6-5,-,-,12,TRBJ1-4,CASSYLGEKLFF,TGTGCCAGCAGTTACTTGGGTGAAAAACTGTTTTTT
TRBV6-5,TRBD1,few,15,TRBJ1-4,CASSPYRGLGEKLFF,TGTGCCAGCAGTCCCTACAGGGGGCTAGGGGAAAAACTGTTTTTT
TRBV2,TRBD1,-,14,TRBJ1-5,CASSFGQGNQPQHF,TGTGCCAGCAGCTTCGGACAGGGTAATCAGCCCCAGCATTTT
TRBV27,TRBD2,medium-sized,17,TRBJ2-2,CASSLSRERGNTGELFF,TGTGCCAGCAGTTTATCGAGGGAGCGGGGGAACACCGGGGAGCTGTTTTTT
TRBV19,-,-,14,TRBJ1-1,CASSIHFGDTEAFF,TGTGCCAGTAGTATCCACTTTGGAGACACTGAAGCTTTCTTT
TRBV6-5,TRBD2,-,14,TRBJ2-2,CASRFSGVIGELFF,TGTGCCAGCAGATTTAGCGGGGTCATCGGGGAGCTGTTTTTT
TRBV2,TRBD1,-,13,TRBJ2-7,CASSVGQSYEQYF,TGTGCCAGCAGTGTGGGACAGTCCTACGAGCAGTACTTC
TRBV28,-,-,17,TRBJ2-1,CASRSSVGLPPYNEQFF,TGTGCCAGCAGATCCTCCGTGGGACTGCCCCCCTACAATGAGCAGTTCTTC
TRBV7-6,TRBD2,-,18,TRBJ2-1,CASSLAWSGGASYNEQFF,TGTGCCAGCAGCTTAGCATGGAGCGGGGGGGCGTCCTACAATGAGCAGTTCTTC
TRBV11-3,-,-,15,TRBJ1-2,CASSRPGPQNYGYTF,TGTGCCAGCAGCCGACCGGGACCCCAGAACTATGGCTACACCTTC
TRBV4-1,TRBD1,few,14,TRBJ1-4,CASRLTTGGEKLFF,TGCGCCAGCAGGCTTACGACAGGGGGTGAAAAACTGTTTTTT
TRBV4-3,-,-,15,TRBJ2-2,CASSRLTDGTGELFF,TGCGCCAGCAGCCGGCTAACAGATGGCACCGGGGAGCTGTTTTTT